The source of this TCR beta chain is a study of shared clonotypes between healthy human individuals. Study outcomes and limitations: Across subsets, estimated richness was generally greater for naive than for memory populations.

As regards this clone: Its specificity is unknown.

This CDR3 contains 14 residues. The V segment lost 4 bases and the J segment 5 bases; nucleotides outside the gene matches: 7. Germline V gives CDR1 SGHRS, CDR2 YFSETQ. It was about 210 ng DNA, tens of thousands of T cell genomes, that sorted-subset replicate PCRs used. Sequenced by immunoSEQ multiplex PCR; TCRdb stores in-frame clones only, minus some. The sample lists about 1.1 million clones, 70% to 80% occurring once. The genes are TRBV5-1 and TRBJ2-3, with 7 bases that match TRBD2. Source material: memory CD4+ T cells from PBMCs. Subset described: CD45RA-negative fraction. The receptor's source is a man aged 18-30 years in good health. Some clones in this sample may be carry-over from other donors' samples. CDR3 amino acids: CASSPRAGRDTQYF. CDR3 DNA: TGCGCCAGCAGCCCCCGAGCGGGAAGAGATACGCAGTATTTT.